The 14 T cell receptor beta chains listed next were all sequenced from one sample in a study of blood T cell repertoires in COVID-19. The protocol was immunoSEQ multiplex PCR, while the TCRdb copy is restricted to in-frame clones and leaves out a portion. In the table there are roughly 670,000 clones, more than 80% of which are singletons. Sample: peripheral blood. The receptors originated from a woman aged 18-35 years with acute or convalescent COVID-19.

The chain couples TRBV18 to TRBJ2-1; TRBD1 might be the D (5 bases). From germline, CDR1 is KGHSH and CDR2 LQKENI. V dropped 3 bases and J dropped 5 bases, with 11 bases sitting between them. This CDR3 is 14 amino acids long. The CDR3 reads CASSPLGRDNEQFF. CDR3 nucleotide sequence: TGTGCCAGCTCACCTCTAGGCAGGGACAATGAGCAGTTCTTC.

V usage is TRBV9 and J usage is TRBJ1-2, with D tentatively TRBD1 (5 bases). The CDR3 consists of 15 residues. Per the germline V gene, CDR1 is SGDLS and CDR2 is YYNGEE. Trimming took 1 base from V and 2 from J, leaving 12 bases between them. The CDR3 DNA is TGTGCCAGCAGCGTAACCGGTGACAGAAACTATGGCTACACCTTC. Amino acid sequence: CASSVTGDRNYGYTF.

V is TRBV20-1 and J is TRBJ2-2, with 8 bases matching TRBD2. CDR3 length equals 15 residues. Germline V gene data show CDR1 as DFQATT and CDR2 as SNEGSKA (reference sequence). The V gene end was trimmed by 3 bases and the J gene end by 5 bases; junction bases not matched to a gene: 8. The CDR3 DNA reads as TGCAGTGCTAGTAGCGGGGCTCGTAGGACCGGGGAGCTGTTTTTT. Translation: CSASSGARRTGELFF.

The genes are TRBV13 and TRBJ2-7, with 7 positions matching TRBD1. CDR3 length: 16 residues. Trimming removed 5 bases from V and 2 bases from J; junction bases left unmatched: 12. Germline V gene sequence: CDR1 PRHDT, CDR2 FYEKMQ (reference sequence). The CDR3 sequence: CASSRLSTGTTYEQYF. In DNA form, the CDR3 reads TGTGCCAGCAGCAGACTTTCGACAGGGACGACCTACGAGCAGTACTTC.

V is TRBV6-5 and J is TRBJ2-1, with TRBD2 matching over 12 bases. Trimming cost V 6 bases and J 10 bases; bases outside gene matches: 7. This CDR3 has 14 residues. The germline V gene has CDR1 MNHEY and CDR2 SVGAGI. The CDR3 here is CASSTPGTSGEQFF. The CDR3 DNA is TGTGCCAGCAGCACCCCAGGGACTAGCGGGGAGCAGTTCTTC.

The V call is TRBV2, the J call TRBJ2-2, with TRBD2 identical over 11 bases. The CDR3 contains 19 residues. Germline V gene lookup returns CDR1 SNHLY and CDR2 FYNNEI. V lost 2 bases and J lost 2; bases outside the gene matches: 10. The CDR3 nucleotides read TGTGCCAGCAGTGAACCCCTTAGCGGGGGGGCCGTAAACACCGGGGAGCTGTTTTTT. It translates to CASSEPLSGGAVNTGELFF.

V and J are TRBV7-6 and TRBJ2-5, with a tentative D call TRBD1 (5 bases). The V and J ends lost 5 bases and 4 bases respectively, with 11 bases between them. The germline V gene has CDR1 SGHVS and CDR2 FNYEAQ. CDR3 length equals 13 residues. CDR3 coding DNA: TGTGCCAGCAGCACCAGGGTTCTAGAGACCCAGTACTTC. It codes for CASSTRVLETQYF.

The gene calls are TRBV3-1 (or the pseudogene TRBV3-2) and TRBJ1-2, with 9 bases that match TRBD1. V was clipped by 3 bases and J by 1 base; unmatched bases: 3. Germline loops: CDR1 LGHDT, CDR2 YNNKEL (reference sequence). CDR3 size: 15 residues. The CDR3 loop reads CASSQTGGGNYGYTF. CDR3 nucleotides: TGTGCCAGCAGCCAGACAGGGGGAGGTAACTATGGCTACACCTTC.

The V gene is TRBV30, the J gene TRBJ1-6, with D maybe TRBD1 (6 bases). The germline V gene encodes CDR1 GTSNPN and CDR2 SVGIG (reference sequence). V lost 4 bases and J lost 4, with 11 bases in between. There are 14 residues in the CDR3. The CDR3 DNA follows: TGTGCCTGGACCGGGACACGGTATAATTCACCCCTCCACTTT. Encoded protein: CAWTGTRYNSPLHF.

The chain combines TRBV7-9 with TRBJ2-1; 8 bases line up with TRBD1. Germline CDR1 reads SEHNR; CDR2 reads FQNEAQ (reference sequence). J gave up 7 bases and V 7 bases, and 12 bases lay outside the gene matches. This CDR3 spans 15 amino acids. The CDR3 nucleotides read TGTGCCAGCACAATTACCAGGGGGCCAGGAAATGAGCAGTTCTTC. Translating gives CASTITRGPGNEQFF.

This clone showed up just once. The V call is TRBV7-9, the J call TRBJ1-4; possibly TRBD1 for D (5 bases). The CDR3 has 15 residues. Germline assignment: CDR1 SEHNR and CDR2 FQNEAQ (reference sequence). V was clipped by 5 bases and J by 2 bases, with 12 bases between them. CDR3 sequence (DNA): TGTGCCAGCAGCCCACCGGGGGGGACTAATGAAAAACTGTTTTTT. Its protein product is CASSPPGGTNEKLFF. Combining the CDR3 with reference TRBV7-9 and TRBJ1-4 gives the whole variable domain DTGVSQNPRHKITKRGQNVTFRCDPISEHNRLYWYRQTLGQGPEFLTYFQNEAQLEKSRLLSDRFSAERPKGSFSTLEIQRTEQGDSAMYLCASSPPGGTNEKLFFGSGTQLSVL.

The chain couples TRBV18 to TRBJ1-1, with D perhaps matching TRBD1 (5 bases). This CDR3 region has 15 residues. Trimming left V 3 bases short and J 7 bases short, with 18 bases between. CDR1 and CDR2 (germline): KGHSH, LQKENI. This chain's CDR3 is CASSPTSQNGGEAFF. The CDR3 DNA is TGTGCCAGCTCACCGACATCCCAAAACGGGGGTGAAGCTTTCTTT. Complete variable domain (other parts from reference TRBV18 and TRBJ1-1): NAGVMQNPRHLVRRRGQEARLRCSPMKGHSHVYWYRQLPEEGLKFMVYLQKENIIDESGMPKERFSAEFPKEGPSILRIQQVVRGDSAAYFCASSPTSQNGGEAFFGQGTRLTVV.

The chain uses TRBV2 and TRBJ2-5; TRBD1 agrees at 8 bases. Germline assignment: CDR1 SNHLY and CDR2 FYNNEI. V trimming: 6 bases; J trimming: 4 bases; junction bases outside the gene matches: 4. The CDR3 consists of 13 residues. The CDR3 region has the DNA TGTGCCAGCAGGGCAGGGGGCGTAGAGACCCAGTACTTC. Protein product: CASRAGGVETQYF.

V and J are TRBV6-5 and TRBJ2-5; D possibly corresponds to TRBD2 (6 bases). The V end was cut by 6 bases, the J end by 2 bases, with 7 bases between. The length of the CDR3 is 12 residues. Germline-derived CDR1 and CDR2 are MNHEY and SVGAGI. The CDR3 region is CASRGLQETQYF. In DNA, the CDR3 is TGTGCCAGCAGGGGACTTCAAGAGACCCAGTACTTC.